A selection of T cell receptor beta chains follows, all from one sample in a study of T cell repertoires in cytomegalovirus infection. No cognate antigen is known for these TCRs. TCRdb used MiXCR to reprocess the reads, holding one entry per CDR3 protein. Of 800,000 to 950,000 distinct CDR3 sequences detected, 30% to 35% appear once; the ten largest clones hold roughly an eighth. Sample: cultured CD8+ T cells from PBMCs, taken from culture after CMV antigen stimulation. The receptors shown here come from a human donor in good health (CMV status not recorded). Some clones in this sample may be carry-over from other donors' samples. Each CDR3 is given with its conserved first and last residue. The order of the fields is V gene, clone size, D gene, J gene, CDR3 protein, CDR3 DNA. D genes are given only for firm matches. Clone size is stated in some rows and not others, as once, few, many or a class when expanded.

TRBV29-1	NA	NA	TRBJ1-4	CSAGIGEKLFF	TGCAGCGCGGGGATTGGTGAAAAACTGTTTTTT
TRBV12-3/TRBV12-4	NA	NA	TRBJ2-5	CASSLAAGGGRQETQYF	TGTGCCAGCAGTTTAGCGGCAGGGGGGGGGCGACAAGAGACCCAGTACTTC
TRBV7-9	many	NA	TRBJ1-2	CASAPPGNLPYYGYTF	TGTGCCAGCGCCCCCCCTGGCAACCTACCGTATTATGGCTACACCTTC
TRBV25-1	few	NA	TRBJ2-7	CASTHRVQQYF	TGTGCCAGTACTCATAGGGTACAGCAGTACTTC
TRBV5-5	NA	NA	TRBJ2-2	CASSGGGAGELFF	TGTGCCAGCAGCGGAGGGGGGGCCGGGGAGCTGTTTTTT
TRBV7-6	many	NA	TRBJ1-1	CASSSPTEAFF	TGTGCCAGCAGCTCCCCCACTGAAGCTTTCTTT
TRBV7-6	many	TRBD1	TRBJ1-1	CASSSLTGDTEAFF	TGTGCCAGCAGCTCCCTGACAGGGGACACTGAAGCTTTCTTT
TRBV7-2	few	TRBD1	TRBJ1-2	CASSLRDRAYPTNGYTF	TGTGCCAGCAGCTTACGGGACAGGGCCTACCCCACAAATGGCTACACCTTC
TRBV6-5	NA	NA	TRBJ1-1	CASSYGGNMNTEAFF	TGTGCCAGCAGTTACGGGGGGAATATGAACACTGAAGCTTTCTTT
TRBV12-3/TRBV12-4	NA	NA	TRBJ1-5	CASTYSTVPHGGSNQPQHF	TGTGCCAGCACTTACTCCACGGTTCCTCATGGGGGTAGCAATCAGCCCCAGCATTTT
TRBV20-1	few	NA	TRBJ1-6	CSAPGGGGVGHDSPLHF	TGCAGTGCCCCCGGGGGGGGAGGGGTCGGTCATGATTCACCCCTCCACTTT
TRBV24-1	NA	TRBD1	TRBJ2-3	CATSESRQGRYTQYF	TGTGCCACCAGTGAATCACGACAGGGGAGATATACGCAGTATTTT
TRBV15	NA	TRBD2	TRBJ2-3	CATSRSLAGTDTQYF	TGTGCCACCAGCAGGTCCCTAGCGGGGACAGATACGCAGTATTTT
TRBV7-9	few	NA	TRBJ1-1	CASSLANQGEAFF	TGTGCCAGCAGCTTAGCGAACCAAGGGGAAGCTTTCTTT
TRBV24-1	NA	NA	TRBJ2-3	CATRGTSTDTQYF	TGTGCCACCAGGGGGACTAGCACAGATACGCAGTATTTT
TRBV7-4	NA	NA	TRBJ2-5	CATQGGLETQYF	TGTGCCACGCAAGGGGGTCTGGAGACCCAGTACTTC
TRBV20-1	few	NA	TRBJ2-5	CSARARRSGLETQYF	TGCAGTGCTAGAGCCCGACGGAGCGGGTTGGAGACCCAGTACTTC
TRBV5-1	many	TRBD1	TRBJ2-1	CASSPGQEREQFF	TGCGCCAGCAGCCCTGGACAGGAGCGGGAGCAGTTCTTC
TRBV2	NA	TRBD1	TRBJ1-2	CASTTGQGYGYTF	TGTGCCAGCACCACGGGACAGGGCTATGGCTACACCTTC
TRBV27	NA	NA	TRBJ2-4	CASRAGQINPLAKNIQYF	TGTGCCAGCAGGGCGGGACAGATAAACCCTCTAGCCAAAAACATTCAGTACTTC
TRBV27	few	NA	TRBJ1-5	CASSSDIFSNQPQHF	TGTGCCAGCAGCTCAGACATCTTTAGCAATCAGCCCCAGCATTTT
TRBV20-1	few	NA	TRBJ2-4	CSATGWGIAKNIQYF	TGCAGTGCGACGGGTTGGGGTATCGCCAAAAACATTCAGTACTTC
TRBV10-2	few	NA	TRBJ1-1	CASTSQQVSNTEAFF	TGCGCCAGCACCTCACAACAGGTGTCGAACACTGAAGCTTTCTTT
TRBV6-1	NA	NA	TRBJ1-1	CASSGSWAEAFF	TGTGCCAGCAGTGGCTCCTGGGCTGAAGCTTTCTTT
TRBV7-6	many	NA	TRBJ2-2	CASSFLPGGTGELFF	TGTGCCAGCAGCTTCCTACCCGGAGGGACCGGGGAGCTGTTTTTT
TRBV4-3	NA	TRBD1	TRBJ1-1	CASSQDPGQGNEAFF	TGCGCCAGCAGCCAAGACCCGGGACAGGGGAATGAAGCTTTCTTT
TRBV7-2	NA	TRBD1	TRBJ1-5	CASSLAGQGYSNQPQHF	TGTGCCAGCAGCTTAGCGGGACAGGGCTATAGCAATCAGCCCCAGCATTTT
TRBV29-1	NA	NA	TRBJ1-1	CSVELDWNTEAFF	TGCAGCGTTGAACTAGATTGGAACACTGAAGCTTTCTTT
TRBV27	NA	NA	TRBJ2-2	CASSHGQFGELFF	TGTGCCAGCAGCCACGGACAATTTGGGGAGCTGTTTTTT
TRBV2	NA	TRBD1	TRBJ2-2	CASSGTGFTGELFF	TGTGCCAGCAGCGGGACAGGGTTCACCGGGGAGCTGTTTTTT
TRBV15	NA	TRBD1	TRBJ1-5	CATSRTGVGNQPQHF	TGTGCCACCAGCAGAACAGGGGTTGGCAATCAGCCCCAGCATTTT
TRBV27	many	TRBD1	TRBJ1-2	CASWDRGPYGYTF	TGTGCCAGTTGGGACAGGGGGCCCTATGGCTACACCTTC
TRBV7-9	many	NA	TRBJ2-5	CASSPGLTQETQYF	TGTGCCAGCAGCCCGGGACTGACCCAAGAGACCCAGTACTTC
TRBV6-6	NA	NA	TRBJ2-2	CASSYSLSAGLTGELFF	TGTGCCAGCAGTTACTCTCTGTCGGCGGGGTTGACCGGGGAGCTGTTTTTT
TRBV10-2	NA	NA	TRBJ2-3	CASSDYADTQYF	TGCGCCAGCAGCGATTATGCAGATACGCAGTATTTT
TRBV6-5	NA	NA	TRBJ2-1	CASREEGRPTYNEQFF	TGTGCCAGCCGAGAAGAGGGCAGACCAACCTACAATGAGCAGTTCTTC
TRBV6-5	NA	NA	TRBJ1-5	CASSYASGTNQPQHF	TGTGCCAGCAGTTACGCGTCAGGGACCAATCAGCCCCAGCATTTT
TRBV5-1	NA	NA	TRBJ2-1	CASSGTGPEQSF	TGCGCCAGCAGCGGAACAGGGCCTGAGCAGTCCTTC
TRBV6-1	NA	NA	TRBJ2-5	CASSDGRTDQETQYF	TGTGCCAGCAGCGACGGACGGACCGACCAAGAGACCCAGTACTTC
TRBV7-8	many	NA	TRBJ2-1	CASNLALKYNEQFF	TGTGCCAGCAATTTGGCTTTAAAATACAATGAGCAGTTCTTC
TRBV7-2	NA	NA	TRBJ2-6	CASSRHPEGSGANVLTF	TGTGCCAGCAGCCGACACCCGGAGGGATCTGGGGCCAACGTCCTGACTTTC
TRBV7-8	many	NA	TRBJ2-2	CASSFEDHLVDTGELFF	TGTGCCAGCAGCTTTGAGGACCACCTTGTGGACACCGGGGAGCTGTTTTTT
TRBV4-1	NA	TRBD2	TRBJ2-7	CASSQEASGGTYEQYF	TGCGCCAGCAGCCAAGAGGCTAGCGGGGGGACGTACGAGCAGTACTTC
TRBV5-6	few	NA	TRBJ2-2	CASGDGALTGELFF	TGTGCCAGCGGGGACGGAGCCCTCACCGGGGAGCTGTTTTTT
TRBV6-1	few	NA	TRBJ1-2	CASSEQQSNYGYTF	TGTGCCAGCAGTGAACAACAATCGAACTATGGCTACACCTTC
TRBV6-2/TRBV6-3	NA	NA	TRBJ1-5	CASSYSRKGAGNQPQHF	TGTGCCAGCAGTTACTCTAGGAAGGGCGCAGGCAATCAGCCCCAGCATTTT
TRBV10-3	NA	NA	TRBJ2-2	CAISDPDWTRELFF	TGTGCCATCAGTGATCCGGACTGGACGAGGGAGCTGTTTTTT
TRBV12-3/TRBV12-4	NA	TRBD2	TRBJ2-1	CASSPWGGGSSYNEQFF	TGTGCCAGCAGCCCCTGGGGGGGGGGAAGCTCCTACAATGAGCAGTTCTTC
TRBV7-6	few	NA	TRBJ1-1	CASSLAEGRVTEAFF	TGTGCCAGCAGCTTAGCCGAGGGGCGCGTGACTGAAGCTTTCTTT